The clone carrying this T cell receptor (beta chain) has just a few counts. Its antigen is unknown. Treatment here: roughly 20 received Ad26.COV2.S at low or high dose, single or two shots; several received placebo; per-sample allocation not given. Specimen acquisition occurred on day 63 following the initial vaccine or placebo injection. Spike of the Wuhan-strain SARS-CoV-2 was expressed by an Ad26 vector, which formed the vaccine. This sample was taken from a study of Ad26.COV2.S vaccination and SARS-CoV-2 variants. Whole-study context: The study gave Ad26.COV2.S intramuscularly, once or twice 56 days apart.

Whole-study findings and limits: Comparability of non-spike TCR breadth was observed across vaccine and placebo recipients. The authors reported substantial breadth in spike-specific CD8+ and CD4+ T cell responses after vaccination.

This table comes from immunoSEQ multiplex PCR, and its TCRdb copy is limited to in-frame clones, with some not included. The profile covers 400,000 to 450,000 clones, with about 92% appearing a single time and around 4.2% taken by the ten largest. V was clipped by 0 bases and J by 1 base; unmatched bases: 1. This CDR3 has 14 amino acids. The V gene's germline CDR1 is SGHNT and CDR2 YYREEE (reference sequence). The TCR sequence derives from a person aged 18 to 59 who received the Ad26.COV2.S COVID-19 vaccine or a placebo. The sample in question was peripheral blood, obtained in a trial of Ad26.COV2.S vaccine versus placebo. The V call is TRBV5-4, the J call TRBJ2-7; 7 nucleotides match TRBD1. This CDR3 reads CASSLDRGSYEQYF. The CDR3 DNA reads TGTGCCAGCAGCTTGGACAGGGGATCCTACGAGCAGTACTTC.